This entry is about one T cell receptor beta chain. The antigen remains undetermined. This record comes from a study of T cell responses to AZD1222 COVID-19 vaccine. Study-level results: All repertoire sampling was performed exclusively after the peak T cell response.

Assay used: immunoSEQ multiplex PCR; TCRdb lists only in-frame clones, some missing. The sample has approximately 130,000 clones; just under 95% are singletons. The germline CDR1 and CDR2 sequences are SGHTA and FQGNSA. This CDR3 region has 16 residues. V dropped 1 base and J dropped 0 bases, with 10 bases sitting between them. The receptor was derived from an adult who received the AZD1222 COVID-19 vaccine. The chain recombines TRBV7-2 with TRBJ2-1, with D possibly TRBD1 on 6 matching bases. The source material was peripheral blood, sampled 28 days after the second AZD1222 dose. The CDR3: CASSLDKTGSYNEQFF. CDR3 coding DNA: TGTGCCAGCAGCTTAGATAAGACAGGCTCCTACAATGAGCAGTTCTTC.